These T cell receptor beta chains were read from a single sample in a study of post-analysis software for immune sequencing data. TCRdb ran MiXCR on the PCR reads and lists one entry per CDR3 protein. The profile shows 750,000 to 950,000 distinct CDR3 sequences, roughly 46% of them singletons. The sample taken for sequencing was blood. Source of these receptors: a girl aged 10 to 17 with multiple sclerosis. Both conserved end residues are part of each CDR3. The D gene is left open where the match is weak. Clone size is stated in some rows and not others, as once, few, many or a class when expanded.

size	V	D	J	DNA	CDR3
NA	TRBV15	TRBD2	TRBJ2-1	TGTGCCACCAGCACAGGTCTAGCGGGGTCCGGTGAGCAGTTCTTC	CATSTGLAGSGEQFF
NA	TRBV11-2	NA	TRBJ2-3	TGTGCCAGCAGCTTAGAATCTTTGGATACGCAGTATTTT	CASSLESLDTQYF
NA	TRBV18	TRBD1	TRBJ2-6	TGTGCCAGCTCACCGGACAGGGTTGGGGCCAACGTCCTGACTTTC	CASSPDRVGANVLTF
NA	TRBV25-1	NA	TRBJ2-3	TGTGCCAGCAGTGCCCAGGACCCCGTGAAAGATACAGATACGCAGTATTTT	CASSAQDPVKDTDTQYF
NA	TRBV20-1	NA	TRBJ2-5	TGCAGTGCTAGAGGATATCACCTCCAGGATGAGCAGTACTTC	CSARGYHLQDEQYF
few	TRBV7-3	TRBD2	TRBJ2-5	TGTGCCAGCAGCCGGGGGGGCGAAGAGACCCAGTACTTC	CASSRGGEETQYF
NA	TRBV10-1	TRBD2	TRBJ2-5	TGCGCCAGCAGACCCGGGACTAGTCCGCAAGAGACCCAGTACTTC	CASRPGTSPQETQYF
few	TRBV5-1	NA	TRBJ1-6	TGCGCCAGCAGCTTGGGACAGCGAAATTCACCCCTCCACTTT	CASSLGQRNSPLHF
NA	TRBV29-1	TRBD1	TRBJ2-1	TGCAGCGTCTTGACACAGGGGGGAGAGAATGAGCAGTTCTTC	CSVLTQGGENEQFF
NA	TRBV12-3/TRBV12-4	TRBD2	TRBJ2-7	TGTGCCAGCAGTTGGGCGGGGGCCTACGAGCAGTACTTC	CASSWAGAYEQYF
few	TRBV6-2/TRBV6-3	NA	TRBJ2-5	TGTGCCAGCAGTTCCCCCAGACAGATTCAAGAGACCCAGTACTTC	CASSSPRQIQETQYF
NA	TRBV28	NA	TRBJ2-7	TGTGCCAGCAGTTGGGCTGACGGGCAGTACTTC	CASSWADGQYF
few	TRBV12-3/TRBV12-4	NA	TRBJ2-3	TGTGCCAGCAGTCCTATAGCGAGGATGACAGATACGCAGTATTTT	CASSPIARMTDTQYF
NA	TRBV5-1	NA	TRBJ2-5	TGCGCCAGCAGCTTCAGGGGTGACGAGACCCAGTACTTC	CASSFRGDETQYF
few	TRBV7-2	TRBD2	TRBJ2-7	TGTGCCAGCAGCCGAAGTAGCGGGGGCTCCTACGAGCAGTACTTC	CASSRSSGGSYEQYF
NA	TRBV7-8	NA	TRBJ2-5	TGTGCCAGCAGACACAGTGAAGAGACCCAGTACTTC	CASRHSEETQYF
many	TRBV25-1	NA	TRBJ2-7	TGTGCCAGCAGTGTTCTTGGGGGGAGCGAGCAGTACTTC	CASSVLGGSEQYF
NA	TRBV4-1	TRBD1	TRBJ2-1	TGCGCCAGCAGCGCGGCCGGGACAGGGGGCCACAATGAGCAGTTCTTC	CASSAAGTGGHNEQFF
few	TRBV5-6	NA	TRBJ1-2	TGTGCCAGCAGCGTGACAGAGAACTATGGCTACACCTTC	CASSVTENYGYTF
few	TRBV10-3	NA	TRBJ2-7	TGTGCCATCAGAGGGCGGGGTTCCTACGAGCAGTACTTC	CAIRGRGSYEQYF
NA	TRBV20-1	NA	TRBJ2-3	TGCAGTGCTAGAAAGGGTGGGGCAGATACGCAGTATTTT	CSARKGGADTQYF
NA	TRBV4-1	TRBD2	TRBJ2-7	TGCGCCAGCAGCCAGACCCTCCGAGAGGCTAGCGGGAACGAGCAGTACTTC	CASSQTLREASGNEQYF
NA	TRBV28	TRBD2	TRBJ2-1	TGTGCCAGCAGTTTAGCCCGACTAGCGGACTACAATGAGCAGTTCTTC	CASSLARLADYNEQFF
few	TRBV5-5	TRBD2	TRBJ2-1	TGTGCCAGCAGCTTGGAGGGACTAGCGGGAAACGAGCAGTTCTTC	CASSLEGLAGNEQFF
NA	TRBV28	NA	TRBJ1-4	TGTGCCAGCAGTCAATCGGGGGGCGCGGATGAAAAACTGTTTTTT	CASSQSGGADEKLFF
NA	TRBV7-9	TRBD1	TRBJ2-1	TGTGCCAGCGGACAGGGGTTCGATGAGCAGTTCTTC	CASGQGFDEQFF
few	TRBV12-3/TRBV12-4	TRBD2	TRBJ2-1	TGTGCCAGCACCCTTGGACTAGCGGGACCCTACAATGAGCAGTTCTTC	CASTLGLAGPYNEQFF
NA	TRBV11-1	NA	TRBJ2-1	TGTGCCAGCAGCTTAAGGACTCTGGATGAGCAGTTCTTC	CASSLRTLDEQFF
few	TRBV12-3/TRBV12-4	NA	TRBJ2-7	TGTGCCAGCGGGGATCCCAACTACGAGCAGTACTTC	CASGDPNYEQYF
NA	TRBV29-1	TRBD2	TRBJ2-7	TGCAGCGTTGCACAACTAGCGGGAGGGCCAGACGAGCAGTACTTC	CSVAQLAGGPDEQYF
few	TRBV13	NA	TRBJ1-1	TGTGCCAGCAGCTTAGAACGACGCAACACTGAAGCTTTCTTT	CASSLERRNTEAFF
NA	TRBV10-3	TRBD2	TRBJ2-5	TGTGCCATCAGTGATTTCACGGCTAGCGGGGATGCAGAGACCCAGTACTTC	CAISDFTASGDAETQYF
NA	TRBV3-1	TRBD2	TRBJ2-1	TGTGCCAGCAGCCAAGATTCCCTAGCGGGAGTTGGTAATGAGCAGTTCTTC	CASSQDSLAGVGNEQFF
NA	TRBV20-1	NA	TRBJ2-1	TGCAGGGTGGGAAGGGAAAACAATGAGCAGTTCTTC	CRVGRENNEQFF
few	TRBV4-2	TRBD2	TRBJ2-2	TGTGCCAGCAGCCAAGGACTAGCGGGAGAAACCGGGGAGCTGTTTTTT	CASSQGLAGETGELFF
NA	TRBV11-2	TRBD2	TRBJ2-7	TGTGCCAGCAGCTTAGACCCTTTGGGGCTAGCGGTCCTCGGGAGCGAGCAGTACTTC	CASSLDPLGLAVLGSEQYF
few	TRBV6-6	NA	TRBJ1-2	TGTGCCAGCAGTCCGCTGCAGGGGCCTGGAGGCTACACCTTC	CASSPLQGPGGYTF
NA	TRBV15	NA	TRBJ2-7	TGTGCCACCAGCAGAGAAGCGGTGACAGGATCCTACGAGCAGTACTTC	CATSREAVTGSYEQYF
NA	TRBV29-1	NA	TRBJ2-2	TGCAGCGTTGTCCCGTTTGCGAACACCGGGGAGCTGTTTTTT	CSVVPFANTGELFF
NA	TRBV7-3	TRBD1	TRBJ2-1	TGTGCCAGCAGCCGGGACAGGGGGTTTTTGAATGAGCAGTTCTTC	CASSRDRGFLNEQFF
NA	TRBV7-8	NA	TRBJ1-2	TGTGCCAGCAGTTCCGATGGCTGGGGTGACTACACCTTC	CASSSDGWGDYTF
NA	TRBV10-3	NA	TRBJ1-5	TGTGCCATCAGGGGACGGTTTGGGCGACGGCCCCAGCATTTT	CAIRGRFGRRPQHF
few	TRBV9	NA	TRBJ1-1	TGTGCCAGCAGCCAGGCACCCGACACTGAAGCTTTCTTT	CASSQAPDTEAFF
few	TRBV6-5	NA	TRBJ2-7	TGTGCCAGCAGCCCCCGACAAAGCATCTCCTACGAGCAGTACTTC	CASSPRQSISYEQYF
few	TRBV3-1	TRBD1	TRBJ1-4	TGTGCCAGCAGCCAAGAATTTGGGACAGGGAATGAAAAACTGTTTTTT	CASSQEFGTGNEKLFF
few	TRBV6-1	NA	TRBJ2-5	TGTGCCAGCAGTGAAGCCGAGCGGGCACAAGAGACCCAGTACTTC	CASSEAERAQETQYF
NA	TRBV18	NA	TRBJ2-7	TGTGCCAGCTCACGGACGGAAACCCCCTACGAGCAGTACTTC	CASSRTETPYEQYF
NA	TRBV6-5	NA	TRBJ1-2	TGTGCCAGCACCCCGAGGGGCAACTATGGCTACACCTTC	CASTPRGNYGYTF
few	TRBV20-1	NA	TRBJ2-5	TGCAGGGCCCGGGGGACCCAAGAGACCCAGTACTTC	CRARGTQETQYF
few	TRBV7-2	TRBD2	TRBJ2-1	TGTGCCAGCGGGAAACCGGGACTAGATGGCAATGAGCAGTTCTTC	CASGKPGLDGNEQFF